The source of this T cell receptor (beta chain) is a study of blood T cell repertoires in COVID-19. Study at large: Whether acute or convalescent, the COVID-19 samples came from the United States, Italy and Spain. The analysed material was cDNA or gDNA that came from T cells, B-cell-depleted T cells, or PBMCs.

Germline V gene sequence: CDR1 LNHDA, CDR2 SQIVND (reference sequence). There are 16 residues in the CDR3. The V end was cut by 2 bases, the J end by 4 bases, with 17 bases between. How the authors handled the data: Amplification of reference gene primers was used by the study to estimate nucleated cell counts. Produced via immunoSEQ multiplex PCR; TCRdb's table is partial and in-frame only. V, J and clone size were drawn from that table, and D and trimming were deduced from the DNA. The sample holds roughly 290,000 clones, just under 85% seen once. The clonotype comes from a woman in her forties or fifties with active or convalescent COVID-19. This chain uses TRBV19 with TRBJ1-1, with D possibly matching TRBD1 (6 bases). Sequencing input: peripheral blood. This CDR3 reads CASSIRGGQGLTEAFF. The CDR3 nucleotides read TGTGCCAGTAGTATAAGGGGGGGCCAAGGCCTCACTGAAGCTTTCTTT.